This T cell receptor (beta chain) was captured by sequencing in a study of multiple sclerosis patients with progressive multifocal leukoencephalopathy. Findings and caveats of the study: Expanded clones at PML onset predated and persisted through natalizumab therapy. Lower normalized Shannon entropy suggested reduced TRB diversity in most PML patients.

The CDR3 length is 16 residues. Trimming shortened V by 3 bases and J by 7 bases, and 19 bases separated the two germline ends. CDR1 is KGHSH, CDR2 LQKENI, per germline. Sequenced by immunoSEQ multiplex PCR; TCRdb stores in-frame clones only, minus some. The sample shows under 30,000 clones, just under 90% of them seen only once. Details on this clone: Antigen specificity is unknown.

Time point described: 5 to 6 months of natalizumab therapy. All patients had prior interferon beta, and all PML patients were female. T1 marks 6 months and T2 marks 12 months of natalizumab therapy. The chain couples TRBV18 to TRBJ1-5; possibly TRBD1 for D (5 bases). The sequences come from PBMCs, collected from a patient treated with natalizumab. The source is a human donor with multiple sclerosis. The CDR3 sequence is CASSPTGRAPGQPQHF. The CDR3, as DNA: TGTGCCAGCTCACCGACGGGACGGGCCCCGGGCCAGCCCCAGCATTTT.